This T cell receptor beta chain was profiled in a study of blood T cell repertoires in COVID-19 (dated by TCRdb to between 2020 and 2021). About the study as a whole: Samples covering the acute and convalescent phases of COVID-19 were provided by collaborators in the United States, Italy and Spain. The prospective study material was composed of cDNA or gDNA derived from T cells, B-cell-depleted T cells, or PBMCs. The dataset comprised deeply sampled blood TCRbeta repertoires from subjects exposed to, actively infected with, or recovered from COVID-19. The repertoires were released in a freely available public database intended as a resource for research on the immune response to SARS-CoV-2. Samples were obtained from the ongoing ImmuneRACE study (first 160 participants) and from roughly 1,300 subjects provided by 6 global collaborators. Sample metadata almost always included a de-identified subject ID, COVID-19 status, age in years and sex. Where available, HLA class I and class II types were obtained from metadata supplied by the sample provider rather than from assay-based typing.

In its sample, this clone was seen a few times. The clone's antigen remains unknown. Qualities for individual bases were not recorded, and no much larger clone is one base off. Each collaborating institution followed its own protocols to collect whole blood in K2EDTA tubes. Collaborator samples were shipped for TCRbeta analysis as frozen whole blood, isolated PBMCs, or DNA extracted from either sample type. TCRbeta CDR3 regions were amplified from genomic DNA by means of the immunoSEQ Assay, a bias-controlled multiplex PCR. Under the source paper's analysis protocol: Within the assay, amplification of reference gene primers was used to estimate how many nucleated cells each sample contained. Sequence reads were collapsed and filtered to measure the absolute abundance of every unique TCRbeta CDR3 rearrangement. For each sample, productive Simpson clonality was calculated by taking the square root of Simpson's diversity index across productive rearrangements. In its TCRdb copy, this immuneACCESS table keeps in-frame sequences only and misses some clones. Where compared with another copy, unresolved V genes explain less than half of these, and the others have no known cause. The V and J calls and clone size were taken over from that table, and D and trimming were inferred from the DNA. The sample profile shows 150,000 to 200,000 clones; around 76% of them were found once. In total, the top ten clones hold roughly 8.6% of the sample.

The full study reports these points: The amount of clinical and demographic metadata varied by source and participant and was provided uncurated.

CDR1 and CDR2, looked up from the germline V gene (reference sequence), are MNHNY and SVGAGI. The CDR3, cysteine through phenylalanine, is 15 amino acids long. The read is trimmed to its CDR3 DNA, 45 bases read in frame from base 1. Trimming removed 6 bases from V and 0 bases from J, leaving 14 bases between the germline ends. The receptor was derived from a woman aged 50 to 60 with active or convalescent COVID-19. The sequencing sample was made of peripheral blood. The rearrangement combines TRBV6-6 with TRBJ1-1, and perhaps TRBD1 as D gene, on 5 matching bases. For the CDR3, the sequence is CASRPQGWMNTEAFF. The base sequence is TGTGCCAGCAGGCCCCAGGGTTGGATGAACACTGAAGCTTTCTTT.